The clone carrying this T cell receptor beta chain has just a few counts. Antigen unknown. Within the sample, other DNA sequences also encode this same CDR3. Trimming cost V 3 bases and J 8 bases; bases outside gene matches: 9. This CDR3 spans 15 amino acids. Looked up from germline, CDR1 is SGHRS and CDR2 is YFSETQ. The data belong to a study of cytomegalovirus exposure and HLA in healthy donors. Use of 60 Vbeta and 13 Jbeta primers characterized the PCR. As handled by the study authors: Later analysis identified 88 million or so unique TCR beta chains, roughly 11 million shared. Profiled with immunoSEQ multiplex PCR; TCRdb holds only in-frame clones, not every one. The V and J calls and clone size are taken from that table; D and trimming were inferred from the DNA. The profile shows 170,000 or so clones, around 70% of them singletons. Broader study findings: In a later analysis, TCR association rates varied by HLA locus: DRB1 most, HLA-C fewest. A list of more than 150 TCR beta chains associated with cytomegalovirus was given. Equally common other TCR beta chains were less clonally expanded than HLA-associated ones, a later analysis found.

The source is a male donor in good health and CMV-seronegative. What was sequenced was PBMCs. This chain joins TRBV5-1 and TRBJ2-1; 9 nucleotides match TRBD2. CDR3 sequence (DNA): TGCGCCAGCAGCTCCCTCGCGGGAGGGCCGGATGAGCAGTTCTTC. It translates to CASSSLAGGPDEQFF.